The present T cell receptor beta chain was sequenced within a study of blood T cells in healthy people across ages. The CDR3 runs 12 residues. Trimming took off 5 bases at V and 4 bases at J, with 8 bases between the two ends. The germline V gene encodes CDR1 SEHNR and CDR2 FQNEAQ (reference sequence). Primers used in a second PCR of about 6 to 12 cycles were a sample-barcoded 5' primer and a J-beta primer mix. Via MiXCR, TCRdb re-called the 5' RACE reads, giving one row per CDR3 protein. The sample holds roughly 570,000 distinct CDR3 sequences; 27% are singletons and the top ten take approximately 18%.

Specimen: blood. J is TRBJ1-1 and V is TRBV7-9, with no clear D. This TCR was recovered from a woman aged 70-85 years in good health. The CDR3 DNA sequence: TGTGCCAGCAGCCGCGGCTCCACTGAAGCTTTCTTT. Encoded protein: CASSRGSTEAFF.